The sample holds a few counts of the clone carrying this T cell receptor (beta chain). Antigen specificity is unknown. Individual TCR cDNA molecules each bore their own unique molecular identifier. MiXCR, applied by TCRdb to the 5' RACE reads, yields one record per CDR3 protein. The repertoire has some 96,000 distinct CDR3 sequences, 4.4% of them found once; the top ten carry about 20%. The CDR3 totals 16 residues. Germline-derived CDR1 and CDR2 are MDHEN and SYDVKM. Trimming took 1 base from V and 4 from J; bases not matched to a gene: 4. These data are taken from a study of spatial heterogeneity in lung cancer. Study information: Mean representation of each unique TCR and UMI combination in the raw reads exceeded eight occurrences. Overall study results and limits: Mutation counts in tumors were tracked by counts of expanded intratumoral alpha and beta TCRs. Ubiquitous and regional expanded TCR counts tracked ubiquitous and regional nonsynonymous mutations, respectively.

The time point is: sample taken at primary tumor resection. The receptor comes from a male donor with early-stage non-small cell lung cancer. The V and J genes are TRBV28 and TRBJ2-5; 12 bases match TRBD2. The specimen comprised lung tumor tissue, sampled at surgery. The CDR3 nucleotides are TGTGCCAGCAGTTTATTGCTAGCGGGAGGGCGAGAGACCCAGTACTTC. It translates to CASSLLLAGGRETQYF.